What follows are 2 T cell receptor beta chains derived from one specimen sequenced in a study of Graves' ophthalmopathy and Graves' hyperthyroidism. The authors amplified TCR beta CDR3 regions from RNA transcripts. Scientists carried out first-round RT-PCR using HTBI primers and then a second-round multiplex PCR. TCRdb used MiXCR to reprocess the multiplex PCR reads, holding one entry per CDR3 protein. In the table there are 1 million to 1.3 million distinct CDR3 sequences, roughly 35% of which are singletons. The sequenced sample was peripheral blood or thyroid tissue (not recorded which). Receptor source: an adult man with Graves' hyperthyroidism.

This clonotype was recorded once. A clone one base away is much larger, so this may be a read error. This chain joins TRBV29-1 and TRBJ2-7; TRBD2 agrees at 7 bases. Germline CDR1 and CDR2: SQVTM and ANQGSEA. The CDR3 has 15 amino acids. V lost 0 bases to trimming and J lost 4 bases; unmatched junction nucleotides: 9. The CDR3 nucleotides are TGCAGCGTTGAAGAAGAAGGCGGGGGACCATACGAGCAGTACTTC. It translates to CSVEEEGGGPYEQYF.

The rearrangement joins TRBV7-9 to TRBJ2-5; 10 bases map to TRBD2. Germline-derived CDR1 and CDR2 are SEHNR and FQNEAQ (reference sequence). The J segment lost 4 bases and the V segment lost 2 bases, leaving 4 bases of the junction unmatched. The CDR3 sequence is 15 residues long. CDR3 loop: CASSLTRLAGETQYF. The CDR3 DNA follows: TGTGCCAGCAGCTTAACGAGACTAGCGGGAGAGACCCAGTACTTC.